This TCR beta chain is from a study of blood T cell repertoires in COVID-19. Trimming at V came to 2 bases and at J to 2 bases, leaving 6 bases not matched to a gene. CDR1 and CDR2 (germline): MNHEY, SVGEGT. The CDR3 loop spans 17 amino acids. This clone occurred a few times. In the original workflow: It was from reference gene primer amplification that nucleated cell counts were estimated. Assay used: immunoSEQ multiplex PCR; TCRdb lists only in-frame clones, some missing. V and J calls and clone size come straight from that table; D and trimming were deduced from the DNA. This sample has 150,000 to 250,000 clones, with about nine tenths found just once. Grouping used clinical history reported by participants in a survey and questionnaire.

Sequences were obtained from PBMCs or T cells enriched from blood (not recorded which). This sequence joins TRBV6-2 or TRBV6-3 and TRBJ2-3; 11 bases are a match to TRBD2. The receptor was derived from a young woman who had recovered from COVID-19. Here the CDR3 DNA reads TGTGCCAGCAGTTACCGGAGACTAGCGGGGCTCACAGATACGCAGTATTTT. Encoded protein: CASSYRRLAGLTDTQYF.